The 18 T cell receptor beta chains given below trace back to one sample, sequenced in a study of T cell repertoires in cytomegalovirus infection. No antigen has been assigned to these receptors. TCRdb independently ran MiXCR on the reads; one entry per CDR3 protein. The profile shows around 85,000 distinct CDR3 sequences, 45% to 50% of them singletons. This sample comprised CD8+ T cells from cultured PBMCs, obtained from culture after CMV antigen stimulation. These receptors all stem from a human donor in good health (CMV status not recorded). Some clones in this sample may be carry-over from other donors' samples.

The rearrangement links TRBV7-3 to TRBJ2-5; D assignment may be TRBD1 or TRBD2 (7 bases each). V lost 5 bases, J lost 4 bases, and 17 bases lay in between. The CDR3 spans 15 residues. The germline gives CDR1 SGHTA, CDR2 FQGTGA. The CDR3 DNA sequence: TGTGCCAGCAGCCCCTCAGGGGGGGCGACAGAGACCCAGTACTTC. The encoded protein is CASSPSGGATETQYF. Supplemented by reference TRBV7-3 and TRBJ2-5, the full variable domain reads GAGVSQTPSNKVTEKGKYVELRCDPISGHTALYWYRQSLGQGPEFLIYFQGTGAADDSGLPNDRFFAVRPEGSVSTLKIQRTERGDSAVYLCASSPSGGATETQYFGPGTRLLVL.

The chain employs TRBV7-9 and TRBJ2-1, with no clear D. The ends were cut back, 2 bases at V and 10 bases at J, with 12 bases in the middle. Germline lookup yields CDR1 SEHNR and CDR2 FQNEAQ (reference sequence). The CDR3 covers 13 residues. The CDR3 nucleotides are TGTGCCAGCAGCTTAAGTAGTTTTCGAGAGCAGTTCTTC. This gives the protein CASSLSSFREQFF.

This clonotype was seen a few times. The rearrangement uses TRBV7-6 and TRBJ1-2; 12 nucleotides align to TRBD1. Germline values: CDR1 SGHVS, CDR2 FNYEAQ. V lost 4 bases, J lost 12 bases, and 6 bases stayed unmatched. This CDR3 comprises 13 residues. The CDR3 here is CASSSPGQGADTF. DNA for the CDR3: TGTGCCAGCAGCTCACCGGGACAGGGGGCGGACACCTTC.

The rearrangement joins TRBV29-1 to TRBJ1-6, with D maybe TRBD1 (6 bases). This CDR3 region has 12 residues. Trimming left V 8 bases short and J 7 bases short, with 12 bases between. Germline loops: CDR1 SQVTM, CDR2 ANQGSEA. Written as DNA, the CDR3 is TGCAGCTTCGAAGGGGGGAATTCACCCCTCCACTTT. Encoded protein: CSFEGGNSPLHF.

Here the CDR3 reads CASSYTPGGNQPQHF. CDR3 nucleotides: TGTGCCAGCAGCTATACTCCGGGGGGAAATCAGCCCCAGCATTTT. The rearrangement links TRBV7-2 to TRBJ1-5; D possibly corresponds to TRBD1 (5 bases). CDR1 is SGHTA, CDR2 FQGNSA, per germline. The CDR3 covers 15 residues. Between the trimmed V and J ends, which lost 4 bases and 4 bases, there was a span of 14 bases.

The chain is built from TRBV28 and TRBJ2-7, with 7 bases fitting TRBD1. After removal of 3 bases from V and 0 bases from J, the junction contained 5 bases not matched to a gene. CDR1 MDHEN and CDR2 SYDVKM come from the germline V gene. This CDR3 is 15 amino acids long. The CDR3 DNA sequence: TGTGCCAGCAGTTTTCCCGGGACAGACTCCTACGAGCAGTACTTC. It codes for CASSFPGTDSYEQYF.

The gene calls are TRBV4-1 and TRBJ1-4, with D unclear. The CDR3 is made up of 15 amino acids. Deletions cut 0 bases from V and 4 bases from J, with 9 bases between. Germline V gene sequence: CDR1 MGHRA, CDR2 YSYEKL. The CDR3 DNA reads as TGCGCCAGCAGCCAAGACCGGGTGTATAATGAAAAACTGTTTTTT. This encodes CASSQDRVYNEKLFF.

The chain has TRBV28 and TRBJ1-1, with 7 bases that match TRBD1. V lost 3 bases, J lost 3 bases, and 16 bases stayed unmatched. The CDR3 consists of 18 residues. Germline assignment: CDR1 MDHEN and CDR2 SYDVKM. CDR3 amino acids: CASSLGPDRAPRDTEAFF. DNA for the CDR3: TGTGCCAGCAGTTTGGGACCCGACAGGGCCCCTAGGGACACTGAAGCTTTCTTT.

Worth noting for this clonotype: A junction boundary mismatches the germline segment, possibly from a read error. CDR3 protein: CASSQDPPAGEADTQYF. The CDR3 region has the DNA TGTGCCAGCAGCCAAGATCCCCCAGCGGGAGAGGCAGATACGCAGTATTTT. The chain combines TRBV4-1 with TRBJ2-3; the match to TRBD2 covers 8 bases. Germline V gives CDR1 MGHRA, CDR2 YSYEKL. This CDR3 region has 17 residues.

V gene TRBV28 combines with J gene TRBJ2-7; D remains ambiguous. CDR1 is MDHEN and CDR2 is SYDVKM in the germline V gene. The CDR3 consists of 13 residues. The germline V and J ends were trimmed by 2 bases and 4 bases, with 9 bases remaining between them. The CDR3 bases are TGTGCCAGCAGTTTACGTGCGATATACGAGCAGTACTTC. This gives the protein CASSLRAIYEQYF.

The rearrangement joins TRBV6-1 to TRBJ2-1; D unclear. The germline gives CDR1 MNHNS, CDR2 SASEGT. With 6 bases removed from V and 5 bases from J, the gap between germline ends came to 14 bases. This CDR3 spans 14 amino acids. CDR3 nucleotide sequence: TGTGCCAGCAGCCCAGACTCCGGACACAATGAGCAGTTCTTC. It codes for CASSPDSGHNEQFF.

This clonotype has just a few counts. At one of its ends the junction is not consistent with the germline gene, which may arise from a read error. The rearrangement joins TRBV19 to TRBJ2-7; D gene ambiguous. This CDR3 is 13 amino acids long. The germline V gene has CDR1 LNHDA and CDR2 SQIVND (reference sequence). DNA of the CDR3: TGTGCCAGTAGTGGTGGCAGCCCCTATGAGCAGTACTTC. This sequence encodes CASSGGSPYEQYF. The full variable domain, its missing parts supplied by reference TRBV19 and TRBJ2-7, is DGGITQSPKYLFRKEGQNVTLSCEQNLNHDAMYWYRQDPGQGLRLIYYSQIVNDFQKGDIAEGYSVSREKKESFPLTVTSAQKNPTAFYLCASSGGSPYEQYFGPGTRLTVT.

The chain recombines TRBV13 with TRBJ2-5, with D perhaps TRBD2 (7 bases). V dropped 5 bases and J dropped 1 base, with 14 bases sitting between them. The CDR3 length is 15 residues. Germline assignment: CDR1 PRHDT and CDR2 FYEKMQ (reference sequence). CDR3 region: CASSPGGQGQETQYF. CDR3 in DNA: TGTGCCAGCAGCCCCGGGGGGCAGGGCCAAGAGACCCAGTACTTC.

V and J are TRBV11-1 and TRBJ1-1; 10 bases align to TRBD1. The CDR3 has 19 amino acids. J gave up 0 bases and V 3 bases, and 13 bases lay outside the gene matches. Germline CDR1 reads SGHAT; CDR2 reads FQDESV (reference sequence). In DNA, the CDR3 is TGTGCCAGCAGCTTGGGGACAGGGGCCTCGAAAGGAATGAACACTGAAGCTTTCTTT. Its protein is CASSLGTGASKGMNTEAFF.

In nucleotides, the CDR3 is TGCGCCAGCAGCCAAGATCTAACAGCAATTAATGAAAAACTGTTTTTT. Translated: CASSQDLTAINEKLFF. This chain joins TRBV4-1 and TRBJ1-4, with D hard to call. CDR3 length: 16 amino acids. Trimming took 0 bases from V and 4 from J, leaving 12 bases between them. Per germline, CDR1 MGHRA and CDR2 YSYEKL.

This clonotype was recorded a few times. This chain joins TRBV7-6 and TRBJ2-7, with D perhaps assigned TRBD1 or TRBD2 (5 bases each). Germline assignment: CDR1 SGHVS and CDR2 FNYEAQ. V lost 5 bases and J 0 bases, leaving 23 bases between the germline ends. This CDR3 spans 18 amino acids. Written as DNA, the CDR3 is TGTGCCAGCAGCACGAATACCGGGACCCGGACTTACTCCTACGAGCAGTACTTC. It codes for CASSTNTGTRTYSYEQYF.

For the CDR3, the DNA is TGTGCCAGCAAACGGGAGTGGGACATTCAGTACTTC. This encodes CASKREWDIQYF. The chain recombines TRBV5-4 with TRBJ2-4; possibly TRBD2 for D (6 bases). The germline gives CDR1 SGHNT, CDR2 YYREEE (reference sequence). V gave up 6 bases and J gave up 8 bases, with 12 bases separating them. CDR3 length: 12 residues.

A word on this clonotype: Possible read error: a much larger clone is one base away. This chain connects TRBV5-6 to TRBJ2-1; 10 nucleotides agree with TRBD2. The CDR3 length is 13 residues. After removal of 2 bases from V and 8 bases from J, the junction contained 1 base not matched to a gene. CDR1 and CDR2 (germline): SGHDT, YYEEEE. The CDR3 loop reads CASSLAGGHEQFF. The CDR3, as DNA: TGTGCCAGCAGCTTAGCGGGAGGGCATGAGCAGTTCTTC.